This entry features one T cell receptor (beta chain) sequence. It lacks a known antigen. Base qualities are not at hand, and no much larger clone is one base apart. The sample is drawn from a study of blood T cell repertoires in COVID-19 (dated by TCRdb to between 2020 and 2021). Describing the broader study: Samples from collaborators originated in the United States, Italy and Spain and spanned both the acute and convalescent phases of COVID-19. The material from the prospective study consisted of cDNA or gDNA derived from T cells, B-cell-depleted T cells, or PBMCs. The dataset comprised deeply sampled blood TCRbeta repertoires from subjects exposed to, actively infected with, or recovered from COVID-19. The repertoires were released in a freely available public database meant as a resource for research on the immune response to SARS-CoV-2. The samples were drawn from the first 160 participants of the ongoing ImmuneRACE study and from roughly 1,300 subjects provided by 6 global collaborators. Nearly every sample came with metadata listing a de-identified subject ID, COVID-19 status, age in years and sex. HLA class I and class II types, where available, came from metadata supplied by the sample provider rather than from assay-based typing. What the study reported, not specific to this receptor: Clinical and demographic metadata were provided uncurated, with the amount varying by source and participant.

Whole blood was collected in K2EDTA tubes by collaborating institutions according to the institutions' own protocols. For TCRbeta analysis, collaborators shipped samples as frozen whole blood, isolated PBMCs, or DNA extracted from either of those sample types. TCRbeta CDR3 regions were amplified from genomic DNA using the immunoSEQ Assay, a bias-controlled multiplex PCR. In the source study's methods: Nucleated cell counts per sample were estimated from amplification of reference gene primers within the assay. Sequence reads were collapsed and filtered to measure the absolute abundance of every unique TCRbeta CDR3 rearrangement. For each sample, productive Simpson clonality was calculated as the square root of Simpson's diversity index over productive rearrangements. Held by TCRdb, this immuneACCESS table contains in-frame sequences only and omits some clones. Under half of the omission traces to an unresolved V gene where checked; the cause of the rest is unknown. V, J and clone size were drawn from that table, and D and trimming were deduced from the DNA. This sample gives fewer than 200,000 clones in total; more than 70% of them show up just once. 5% to 6.5% of the sample comes from the top ten.

Trimming takes 8 bases from V and 2 bases from J, and the germline ends sit 19 bases apart. Looking up the germline V gene yields CDR1 SNHLY and CDR2 FYNNEI. Counted from cysteine to phenylalanine, this CDR3 has 15 amino acids. Just CDR3 DNA is preserved here, 45 bases in frame from base 1. The receptor chain draws on TRBV2 and TRBJ2-7; a tentative D call is TRBD2 (6 bases match). The sequence was obtained from a man aged 35 to 55 with active or convalescent COVID-19. Input material: peripheral blood. The nucleotide sequence reads TGTGCCAGCCGCAGCCGATCCTCGGGGGCCTACGAGCAGTACTTC. It codes for CASRSRSSGAYEQYF.